This TCR beta chain is from a study of blood T cells in healthy people across ages (dated by TCRdb to between 2015 and 2017). For the wider study: Template switching captured roughly one uniquely barcoded TCR beta cDNA molecule per two T cells in model experiments. Age-related changes in TCR beta repertoire diversity were measured in the study by deep sequencing normalized with unique cDNA molecular identifiers. Four age groups were formed from the donors: young (average roughly 15 years), middle-aged (more than 35), aged (roughly 58) and long-lived (82). To avoid experimental bias, donors of different ages were distributed randomly across sequencing lanes. For two donors (one aged 18 to 30 and one aged 80 or older), the study analyzed two additional independent replicas of 1 million unique cDNA reads from the same blood draw.

The table lists this clonotype with a few counts. It has no known antigen specificity. Since a much larger clone is just one base distant, this may be a read error. Points the paper makes about the study in general: Estimates of total diversity based on one million sequenced T cells were considered lower bounds and underestimates. The percentage of naive T cells measured by flow cytometry correlated strongly with observed TCR beta diversity. Because the CMV infection status of the donors was unknown, age-related changes in expanded clonotypes may potentially have been confounded. Compared with the aged group, the long-lived group had more naive CD4+ T cells, fewer expanded clones and increased TCR diversity, a pattern suggesting age selection. Observed TCR beta diversity per million T cells fell roughly linearly with age, and a significant reduction was already apparent by age roughly 40. Bulk unsorted PBMC profiling prevented conclusive comparison of naive and antigen-experienced compartments.

Based on the germline V gene (reference sequence), the CDR1 and CDR2 sequences are SEHNR and FQNEAQ. The CDR3 has 15 amino acids, counting the end cysteine and phenylalanine. The DNA shown is the 45-base CDR3, in frame from base 1. The donors were some 36 Caucasian individuals from Russia, aged roughly 6 to 90 years, who were systemically healthy. Each donor gave ten milliliters of peripheral blood, drawn into EDTA-treated Vacutainer tubes. Ficoll-Paque density-gradient centrifugation was used to isolate PBMCs, with at least 7 million obtained per sample. Trizol reagent was used to extract total RNA from PBMCs, with at least 6 micrograms per sample. For every donor, an aliquot of PBMCs went through flow cytometry to measure the percentages of naive CD45RAhigh/CD27high T cells. The receptor library was made with 5' RACE. This sample was sequenced with an Illumina HiSeq 2500. A second about 7 to 11 cycle PCR used a sample-barcoded 5' primer and a J-beta primer mix. A template-switch 5' adaptor carrying 12 random nucleotides introduced a unique molecular identifier onto each TCR beta cDNA molecule. Each sample yielded at least 2.5 million CDR3-containing paired-end reads. First-strand cDNA was synthesized from all RNA with the Mint cDNA synthesis kit, primed by a TRBC-specific oligonucleotide. All cDNA was treated with uracil-DNA glycosylase and then went through a first 18-cycle PCR with the universal primers M1SS and BC2_uni_R. As for the authors' bioinformatics: Normalization of each sample was performed by random selection of 1 million high-quality reads, each carrying a distinct molecular identifier. Reads sharing molecular identifiers were discarded rather than binned into consensus sequences. MiTCR, with a Q25 quality threshold and the strictest error-elimination algorithm, was used for CDR3 identification, clonotype clustering and error correction. Lower-bound total TCR beta diversity was estimated with a nonparametric unseen species model using Euler transformation. The public reads were quality trimmed at Q25 with fastp and then assembled into clones with MiXCR by TCRdb, keeping productive beta chains. When rows share a CDR3 protein, they turn into one entry using the most common DNA and genes. TCRdb assigned the V and J calls; the authors' analysis was not used. Counted in this sample were some 900,000 distinct CDR3 sequences; about 28% of them appeared once. The ten largest account for approximately 15% of the sample.

The sequencing sample was made of blood. The sequence was collected from a woman at least 80 years old in good health. The chain was built from TRBV7-9 and TRBJ2-6, and perhaps TRBD1 as D gene, on 5 matching bases. This receptor carries the CDR3 CASSLDTSGANVRTF. In nucleotides, the sequence is TGTGCCAGCAGCTTAGACACCTCTGGGGCCAACGTCCGGACTTTC.